What follows is one T cell receptor beta chain and its context. The entry originates in a study of T cell changes during pregnancy in multiple sclerosis. V dropped 4 bases and J dropped 5 bases, with 6 bases sitting between them. Germline CDR1 and CDR2: SGHAT and FQNNGV. The CDR3 is 11 amino acids. Libraries were prepared by immunoSEQ multiplex PCR; TCRdb keeps only in-frame clonotypes and omits some of them. The sample consists of roughly 45,000 clones, approximately 95% of them appearing once. This TCR came from a female donor with multiple sclerosis, enrolled in a pregnancy study. V is TRBV11-2 and J is TRBJ2-7, with unresolved D. The starting material was CD8+ T cells from peripheral blood mononuclear cells, obtained in the first trimester of pregnancy. CDR3 amino acids: CASSYVDEQYF. The CDR3 DNA reads as TGTGCCAGCAGCTATGTCGACGAGCAGTACTTC.